This note documents a single TCR beta chain sequence. CDR1 is SGDLS, CDR2 YYNGEE, per germline. Trimming took off 0 bases at V and 7 bases at J, with 14 bases between the two ends. This CDR3 is 15 amino acids long. This sample was taken from a study of blood T cell repertoires in COVID-19. As for the study in general: COVID-19 samples, acute and convalescent, were from the United States, Italy and Spain. T cells, B-cell-depleted T cells, or PBMCs supplied cDNA or gDNA.

In the authors' workflow: Amplified reference gene primers provided the basis for estimating nucleated cell counts. Only in-frame clones appear in the TCRdb table, and some are missing; sequencing was by immunoSEQ multiplex PCR. That table gives V, J and clone size, and the DNA gave D and trimming. This repertoire shows about 110,000 clones, around 90% found once; its top ten account for 3% to 4%. The chain has TRBV9 and TRBJ2-1; D uncertain. Material: peripheral blood. The TCR was taken from a woman aged 50 to 60 with acute or convalescent COVID-19. CDR3 in DNA: TGTGCCAGCAGCGTAGGTGGCGGTGGCGGAAATGAGCAGTTCTTC. Translation gives CASSVGGGGGNEQFF. The full variable domain, its missing parts supplied by reference TRBV9 and TRBJ2-1, is DSGVTQTPKHLITATGQRVTLRCSPRSGDLSVYWYQQSLDQGLQFLIQYYNGEERAKGNILERFSAQQFPDLHSELNLSSLELGDSALYFCASSVGGGGGNEQFFGPGTRLTVL.